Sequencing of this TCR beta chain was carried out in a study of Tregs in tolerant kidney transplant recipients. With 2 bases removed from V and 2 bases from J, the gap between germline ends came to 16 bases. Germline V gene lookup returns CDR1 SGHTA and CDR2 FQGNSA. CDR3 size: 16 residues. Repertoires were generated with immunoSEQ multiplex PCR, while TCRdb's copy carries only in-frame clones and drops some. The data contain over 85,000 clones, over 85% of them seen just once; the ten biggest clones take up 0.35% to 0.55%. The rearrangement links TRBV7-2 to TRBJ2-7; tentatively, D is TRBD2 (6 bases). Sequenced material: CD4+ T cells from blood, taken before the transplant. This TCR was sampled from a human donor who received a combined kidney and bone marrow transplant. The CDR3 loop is CASSLKWDLPTYEQYF. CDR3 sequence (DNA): TGTGCCAGCAGCTTAAAATGGGACTTACCCACCTACGAGCAGTACTTC. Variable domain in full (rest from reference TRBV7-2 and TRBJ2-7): GAGVSQSPSNKVTEKGKDVELRCDPISGHTALYWYRQSLGQGLEFLIYFQGNSAPDKSGLPSDRFSAERTGGSVSTLTIQRTQQEDSAVYLCASSLKWDLPTYEQYFGPGTRLTVT.